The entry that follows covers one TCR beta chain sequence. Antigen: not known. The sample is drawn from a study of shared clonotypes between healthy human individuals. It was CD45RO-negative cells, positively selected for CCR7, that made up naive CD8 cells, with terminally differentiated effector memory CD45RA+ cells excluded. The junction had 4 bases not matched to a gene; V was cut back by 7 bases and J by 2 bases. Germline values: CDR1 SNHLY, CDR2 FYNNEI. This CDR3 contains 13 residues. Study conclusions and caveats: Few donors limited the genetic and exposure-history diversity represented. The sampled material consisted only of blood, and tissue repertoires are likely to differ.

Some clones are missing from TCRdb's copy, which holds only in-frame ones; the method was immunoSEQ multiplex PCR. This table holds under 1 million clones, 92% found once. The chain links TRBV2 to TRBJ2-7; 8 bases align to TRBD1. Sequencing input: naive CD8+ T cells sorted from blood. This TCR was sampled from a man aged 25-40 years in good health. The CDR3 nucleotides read TGTGCCAGCAAGGACAGGGAGGCCTACGAGCAGTACTTC. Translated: CASKDREAYEQYF.